This T cell receptor (beta chain) was profiled in a study of shared clonotypes between healthy human individuals. Points from the study as a whole: Sequencing depth was expected to affect clonotype sharing among donors.

The authors loaded 200 ng DNA, roughly 27,000 T cell genomes, into sorted-subset replicate PCRs. TCRdb keeps only in-frame clones here, not all; method: immunoSEQ multiplex PCR. The table records about 2 million clones, around 96% of them present only once. The CDR3 runs to 13 residues. V dropped 0 bases and J dropped 8 bases, with 7 bases sitting between them. The germline V gene encodes CDR1 MGHRA and CDR2 YSYEKL. With regard to this clone: What it binds is not known.

Naive CD8 isolation took CD45RO-negative cells positively selected for CCR7 and excluded terminally differentiated effector memory CD45RA+ cells. The source material was naive CD8+ T cells sorted from blood. The chain carries TRBV4-1 and TRBJ1-4; D uncertain. The source of this sequence is a man younger than 30 in good health. CDR3 DNA: TGCGCCAGCAGCCAAGATGGGGAAGAAAAACTGTTTTTT. Its protein is CASSQDGEEKLFF.